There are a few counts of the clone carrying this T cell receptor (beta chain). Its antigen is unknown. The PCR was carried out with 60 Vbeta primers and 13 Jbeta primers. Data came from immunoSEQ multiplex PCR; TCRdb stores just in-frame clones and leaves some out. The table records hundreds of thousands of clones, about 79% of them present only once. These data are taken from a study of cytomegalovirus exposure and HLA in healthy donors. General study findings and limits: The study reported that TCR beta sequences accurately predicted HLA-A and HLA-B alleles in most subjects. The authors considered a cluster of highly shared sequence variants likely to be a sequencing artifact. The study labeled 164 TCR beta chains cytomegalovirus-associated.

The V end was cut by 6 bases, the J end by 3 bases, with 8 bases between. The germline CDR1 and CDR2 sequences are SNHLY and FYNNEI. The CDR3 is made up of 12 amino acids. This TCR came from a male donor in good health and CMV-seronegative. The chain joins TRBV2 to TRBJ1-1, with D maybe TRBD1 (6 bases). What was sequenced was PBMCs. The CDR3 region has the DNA TGTGCCAGCAGAACAGGGTACACTGAAGCTTTCTTT. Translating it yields CASRTGYTEAFF.